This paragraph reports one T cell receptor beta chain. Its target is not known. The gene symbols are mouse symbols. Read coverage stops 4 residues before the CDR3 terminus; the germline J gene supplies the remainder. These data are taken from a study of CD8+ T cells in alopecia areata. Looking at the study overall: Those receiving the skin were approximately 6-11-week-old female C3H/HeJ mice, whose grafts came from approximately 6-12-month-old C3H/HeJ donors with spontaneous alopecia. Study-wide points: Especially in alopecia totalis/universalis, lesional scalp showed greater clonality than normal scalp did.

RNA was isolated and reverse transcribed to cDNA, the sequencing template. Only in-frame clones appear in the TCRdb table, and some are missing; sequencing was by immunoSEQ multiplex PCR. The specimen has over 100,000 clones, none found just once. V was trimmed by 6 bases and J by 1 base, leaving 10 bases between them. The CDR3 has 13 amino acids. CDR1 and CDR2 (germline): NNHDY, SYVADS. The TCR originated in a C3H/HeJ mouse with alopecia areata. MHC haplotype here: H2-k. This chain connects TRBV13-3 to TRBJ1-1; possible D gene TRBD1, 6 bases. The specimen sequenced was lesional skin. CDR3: CASNSGQNTEVFF. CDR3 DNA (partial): TGTGCCAGCAATTCGGGACAAAACACA.